This TCR beta chain stems from a study of shared clonotypes between healthy human individuals. The method was immunoSEQ multiplex PCR; TCRdb's version includes in-frame clones alone and lacks a portion of them. The data show roughly 2,500,000 clones, with over 85% seen just once and 0.35% to 0.45% held by the top ten. Naive CD45RA+ and memory CD45RA-negative subsets were split from CD4+ cells. This CDR3 is built from 14 residues. Per germline, CDR1 KGHSH and CDR2 LQKENI. Unmatched junction bases numbered 3, after V lost 3 bases and J lost 3 bases. As for this clone: The same CDR3 can be traced to other DNA sequences in this sample.

Sequencing used naive CD4+ T cells from PBMCs. The subset is: CD45RA+ positively selected. The V gene is TRBV18, the J gene TRBJ2-3, with 7 bases aligning to TRBD1. This sequence was found in a man aged 18 to 29 in good health. Some clones in this sample may be carry-over from other donors' samples. The DNA of the CDR3 is TGTGCCAGCTCACCGACGACAGGGACAGATACGCAGTATTTT. It encodes CASSPTTGTDTQYF.